These 3 T cell receptor beta chains were all obtained from the same sample, sequenced in a study of the immune and genomic landscape of osteosarcoma. Poor-prognosis osteosarcoma patients supplied post-treatment primary, local recurrence and metastasis tumor specimens. The repertoire was sequenced with immunoSEQ multiplex PCR; TCRdb's copy has only in-frame clones and lacks some. Of about 10,000 clones in the sample, approximately 64% were seen once. The source material was osteosarcoma tumor tissue from the lung. The receptors originated from a human donor with osteosarcoma.

The rearrangement uses TRBV2 and TRBJ2-7, with 9 positions matching TRBD1. Germline V gene lookup returns CDR1 SNHLY and CDR2 FYNNEI. V lost 2 bases and J lost 4; bases outside the gene matches: 9. This CDR3 is built from 16 residues. This chain's CDR3 is CASSESTGTGIYEQYF. The DNA of the CDR3 is TGTGCCAGCAGTGAATCAACCGGGACAGGGATTTACGAGCAGTACTTC. Based on the CDR3 plus reference TRBV2 and TRBJ2-7, the full variable domain is EPEVTQTPSHQVTQMGQEVILRCVPISNHLYFYWYRQILGQKVEFLVSFYNNEISEKSEIFDDQFSVERPDGSNFTLKIRSTKLEDSAMYFCASSESTGTGIYEQYFGPGTRLTVT.

This chain connects TRBV5-6 to TRBJ1-4, with D possibly being TRBD1 (5 bases). This CDR3 spans 16 amino acids. Looked up from germline, CDR1 is SGHDT and CDR2 is YYEEEE. V was cut by 0 bases and J by 2 bases, with 11 bases left in between. The CDR3 spells CASSLGGIRTNEKLFF. CDR3 sequence (DNA): TGTGCCAGCAGCTTGGGGGGGATTAGGACTAATGAAAAACTGTTTTTT.

The chain joins TRBV6-5 to TRBJ2-3; TRBD2 might be the D (5 bases). V shed 3 bases and J shed 4 bases, with 11 bases lying between them. CDR3 length equals 14 residues. Per the germline V gene, CDR1 is MNHEY and CDR2 is SVGAGI. The CDR3 DNA reads TGTGCCAGCAGTTATCTAGCCAATTCAGATACGCAGTATTTT. Translating it yields CASSYLANSDTQYF.